Shown below are 23 T cell receptor beta chains from a single sample sequenced in a study of T cell repertoires in Merkel cell carcinoma. Produced via immunoSEQ multiplex PCR; TCRdb's table is partial and in-frame only. This table holds about 14,000 clones, approximately 80% found once. Source material: tumor tissue. These receptors all come from an adult with Merkel cell carcinoma.

The chain has TRBV19 and TRBJ1-1; D not certain. Trimming left V 3 bases short and J 1 base short, with 6 bases between. The CDR3 runs to 13 residues. CDR1 and CDR2 from the germline V gene are LNHDA and SQIVND (reference sequence). The CDR3 loop reads CASSMSRNTEAFF. The CDR3 DNA follows: TGTGCCAGTAGTATGTCCCGGAACACTGAAGCTTTCTTT. Supplemented by reference TRBV19 and TRBJ1-1, the full variable domain reads DGGITQSPKYLFRKEGQNVTLSCEQNLNHDAMYWYRQDPGQGLRLIYYSQIVNDFQKGDIAEGYSVSREKKESFPLTVTSAQKNPTAFYLCASSMSRNTEAFFGQGTRLTVV.

The V gene is TRBV27, the J gene TRBJ1-2, with a tentative D call TRBD1 (6 bases). The germline V gene has CDR1 MNHEY and CDR2 SMNVEV (reference sequence). This CDR3 contains 15 residues. Trimming pared 4 bases from V and 4 bases from J, leaving 16 bases between. CDR3 nucleotides: TGTGCCAGCAGTTCGACAGGTACAGAGGCCTATGGCTACACCTTC. It translates to CASSSTGTEAYGYTF.

The CDR3: CASSLGTSEQETQYF. CDR3 DNA: TGTGCCAGCAGCCTAGGGACTAGCGAGCAAGAGACCCAGTACTTC. The chain is built from TRBV7-9 and TRBJ2-5, with 10 positions matching TRBD2. There are 15 residues in the CDR3. Germline-derived CDR1 and CDR2 are SEHNR and FQNEAQ (reference sequence). V shed 5 bases, J shed 2 bases, and the junction held 5 bases outside the gene matches.

The V and J genes are TRBV30 and TRBJ1-2; a weak D match, TRBD1 (6 bases). The ends were cut back, 5 bases at V and 8 bases at J, with 21 bases in the middle. There are 14 residues in the CDR3. CDR1 GTSNPN and CDR2 SVGIG come from the germline V gene (reference sequence). CDR3 sequence (DNA): TGTGCCTGGGATCAAGCGGGCAGGGGTGGGGGCTACACCTTC. It translates to CAWDQAGRGGGYTF.

This clone appeared a few times. This sequence joins TRBV29-1 and TRBJ1-1; TRBD1 might be the D (6 bases). V shed 7 bases and J shed 0 bases, with 9 bases lying between them. The CDR3 covers 12 residues. Germline V lookup: CDR1 SQVTM, CDR2 ANQGSEA. Written as DNA, the CDR3 is TGCAGCGCCGACAGGATGAACACTGAAGCTTTCTTT. Amino acids: CSADRMNTEAFF.

This clone was recorded a few times. The chain carries TRBV10-3 and TRBJ2-6; TRBD1 matches 7 bases. J lost 0 bases, V lost 4 bases, and 3 bases had no gene match. The CDR3 is made up of 16 amino acids. CDR1 and CDR2 from the germline V gene are ENHRY and SYGVKD. This CDR3 reads CAISAGQSSGANVLTF. The CDR3, as DNA: TGTGCCATCAGTGCGGGACAGTCCTCTGGGGCCAACGTCCTGACTTTC.

This clone was observed a single time. The chain uses TRBV14 and TRBJ2-7; D unclear. V was cut by 1 base and J by 7 bases, with 14 bases left in between. Germline loops: CDR1 SGHDN, CDR2 FVKESK. This CDR3 region has 14 residues. The CDR3 loop reads CASSQARHLREQYF. CDR3 sequence (DNA): TGTGCCAGCAGCCAAGCTCGACACCTGAGGGAGCAGTACTTC.

This clone was detected only a few times. This chain links TRBV6-2 or TRBV6-3 with TRBJ1-1; D not resolved. Trimming left V 0 bases short and J 4 bases short, with 24 bases between. Looked up from germline, CDR1 is MNHEY and CDR2 is SVGEGT. The CDR3 length is 19 residues. CDR3 protein: CASSYSFYHVSSPSTEAFF. CDR3 DNA: TGTGCCAGCAGTTACTCGTTCTATCACGTGAGCTCGCCCTCCACTGAAGCTTTCTTT.

The chain uses TRBV2 and TRBJ2-3; a weak D match, TRBD1 (6 bases). The CDR3 length is 20 residues. The germline V and J ends were trimmed by 6 bases and 0 bases, with 28 bases remaining between them. Germline V gene data show CDR1 as SNHLY and CDR2 as FYNNEI. DNA for the CDR3: TGTGCCAGCAGGACCAGAACAGGGCTTCCACTAAGAAGAAGCACAGATACGCAGTATTTT. Translating it yields CASRTRTGLPLRRSTDTQYF.

The chain combines TRBV28 with TRBJ1-2, with D maybe TRBD1 (5 bases). The CDR3 extends over 13 amino acids. Germline lookup yields CDR1 MDHEN and CDR2 SYDVKM. V dropped 3 bases and J dropped 3 bases, with 8 bases sitting between them. CDR3 sequence (DNA): TGTGCCAGCAGTTTTTCGGGGCACTATGGCTACACCTTC. Amino acids: CASSFSGHYGYTF.

The chain joins TRBV28 to TRBJ1-2, with TRBD1 matching over 11 bases. CDR3 length: 15 residues. With V trimmed by 3 bases and J by 7 bases, 7 bases remained unmatched. Germline CDR1 MDHEN, CDR2 SYDVKM. The chain's CDR3 is CASSLGGQGVAGYTF. The CDR3 nucleotides are TGTGCCAGCAGTTTGGGGGGACAGGGGGTTGCTGGCTACACCTTC.

This clone was seen only a few times. The chain combines TRBV29-1 with TRBJ1-1, with TRBD1 identical over 7 bases. The V gene end was trimmed by 4 bases and the J gene end by 5 bases; junction bases not matched to a gene: 13. The germline gives CDR1 SQVTM, CDR2 ANQGSEA. The CDR3 runs to 15 residues. For the CDR3, the DNA is TGCAGCGTTGGCCGGGACAGCCCACGGGGGACTGAAGCTTTCTTT. Residues: CSVGRDSPRGTEAFF.

Of note for this clone: One junction end disagrees with the germline gene, perhaps due to a read error. Additional DNA sequences in this sample encode the identical CDR3. V and J are TRBV28 and TRBJ2-6, with D possibly being TRBD1 (5 bases). Germline CDR1 is MDHEN and CDR2 is SYDVKM. The CDR3 has 17 residues. In DNA, the CDR3 is TGTGCCAGTTGTTATTGGGGCGGATTCTCTGGAGCCAACGTCCTGACTTTC. Translating gives CASCYWGGFSGANVLTF.

The V call is TRBV3-1 (or the pseudogene TRBV3-2), the J call TRBJ2-2; TRBD1 agrees at 7 bases. CDR3 length equals 17 residues. The ends lost 1 base at V and 0 bases at J; junction bases unmatched: 5. In germline, CDR1 is LGHDT, CDR2 YNNKEL (reference sequence). CDR3 bases: TGTGCCAGCAGCCAAGTGGTGACAGGGCCGAACACCGGGGAGCTGTTTTTT. It codes for CASSQVVTGPNTGELFF.

The chain carries TRBV2 and TRBJ1-2; D remains ambiguous. This CDR3 has 13 amino acids. Per germline, CDR1 SNHLY and CDR2 FYNNEI. V shed 6 bases and J shed 5 bases, with 13 bases lying between them. The CDR3 region is CASRDDKLYGYTF. In DNA, the CDR3 is TGTGCCAGCAGGGACGACAAGCTATATGGCTACACCTTC.

The chain carries TRBV11-3 and TRBJ2-3, with D unresolved. The CDR3 length is 11 residues. Trimming pared 1 base from V and 6 bases from J, leaving 2 bases between. Germline V gene sequence: CDR1 SGHNT, CDR2 YENEEA. For the CDR3, the DNA is TGTGCCAGCAGCTTAGGCGATACGCAGTATTTT. It is translated as CASSLGDTQYF.

The V call is TRBV9, the J call TRBJ1-6; no reliable D call. Germline V gene data show CDR1 as SGDLS and CDR2 as YYNGEE. Between the trimmed V and J ends, which lost 0 bases and 7 bases, there was a span of 2 bases. The CDR3 consists of 12 residues. The CDR3 reads CASSVGNSPLHF. Written as DNA, the CDR3 is TGTGCCAGCAGCGTAGGAAATTCACCCCTCCACTTT.

The gene calls are TRBV11-3 and TRBJ2-3; TRBD1 or TRBD2 may be the D gene (6 bases each). Germline assignment: CDR1 SGHNT and CDR2 YENEEA. V dropped 8 bases and J dropped 3 bases, with 18 bases sitting between them. The CDR3 has 15 amino acids. DNA of the CDR3: TGTGCCAGCCACCGGGGGCCTGGGGAAACAGATACGCAGTATTTT. Protein: CASHRGPGETDTQYF.

The chain joins TRBV11-2 to TRBJ2-5, with 14 bases identical to TRBD2. V trimming: 4 bases; J trimming: 5 bases; junction bases outside the gene matches: 6. The germline gives CDR1 SGHAT, CDR2 FQNNGV. The CDR3 extends over 16 amino acids. DNA of the CDR3: TGTGCCAGCAGCTCGACTAGCGGGGGGGCCAGGGAGACCCAGTACTTC. Translation gives CASSSTSGGARETQYF.

The chain joins TRBV6-5 to TRBJ2-3, with TRBD2 matching 8 bases. V was clipped by 6 bases and J by 4 bases; unmatched bases: 9. The CDR3 sequence is 15 residues long. From germline, CDR1 is MNHEY and CDR2 SVGAGI. CDR3 nucleotides: TGTGCCAGCAGGTTAATAGCGGGATATTCAGATACGCAGTATTTT. Amino acid sequence: CASRLIAGYSDTQYF.

This rearrangement joins TRBV7-2 to TRBJ2-3, with a weak D call TRBD2 (5 bases). Trimming took off 8 bases at V and 10 bases at J, with 13 bases between the two ends. The CDR3 covers 11 residues. CDR1 SGHTA and CDR2 FQGNSA come from the germline V gene. The CDR3 protein is CASVSESAQYF. The CDR3 DNA reads as TGTGCCAGCGTTAGCGAGTCGGCGCAGTATTTT.

For the CDR3, the DNA is TGTGCCAGCAGCTTGAACCTGGTAACAGGGAGGCGATATGGCTACACCTTC. It codes for CASSLNLVTGRRYGYTF. The gene calls are TRBV5-6 and TRBJ1-2, with a possible D match to TRBD1 (6 bases). Germline CDR1 is SGHDT and CDR2 is YYEEEE. Trimming took 1 base from V and 5 from J, leaving 21 bases between them. The CDR3 runs to 17 residues.

The chain joins TRBV11-3 to TRBJ2-1, with 9 nucleotides matching TRBD2. Germline-derived CDR1 and CDR2 are SGHNT and YENEEA. CDR3 length: 16 residues. V dropped 1 base and J dropped 4; count of bases not matched to a gene: 5. The CDR3 region is CASSLVPAGGYNEQFF. The CDR3 DNA follows: TGTGCCAGCAGCTTAGTTCCCGCGGGGGGGTACAATGAGCAGTTCTTC.